Listed below are T cell receptor beta chains from one sample, sequenced in a study of OX40 agonist ivuxolimab in advanced cancers. The data were produced by immunoSEQ multiplex PCR, yet TCRdb's version contains in-frame clones alone and is incomplete. The top ten hold 6% to 7% of the sample, which has fewer than 55,000 clones, 75% to 90% seen once. The source was CD4+ or CD8+ T cells sorted from blood, collected in a trial of the OX40 agonist ivuxolimab. All receptors come from an adult with an advanced solid tumor such as melanoma, head and neck, liver or kidney cancer. CDR3s include the opening cysteine and the closing phenylalanine or tryptophan. The D gene is left open where the match is weak. Clone size is given for some rows only: seen once, a few or many times, or a class if the clone is expanded.

d_call	j_call	v_call	clone_size	cdr3_aa	cdr3_nt
NA	TRBJ1-2	TRBV30	NA	CAWRKPTGFYGYTF	TGTGCCTGGAGGAAACCAACAGGTTTCTATGGCTACACCTTC
NA	TRBJ2-2	TRBV6-1	NA	CASSPNLGNTGELFF	TGTGCCAGCAGTCCGAACCTGGGGAACACCGGGGAGCTGTTTTTT
NA	TRBJ1-1	TRBV5-1	NA	CASSRQDGNTEAFF	TGCGCCAGCAGCCGACAGGACGGAAACACTGAAGCTTTCTTT
NA	TRBJ1-1	TRBV15	NA	CATSRHPPNTEAFF	TGTGCCACCAGCAGACACCCACCGAACACTGAAGCTTTCTTT
NA	TRBJ1-6	TRBV20-1	NA	CSAPIGELFHF	TGCAGTGCCCCCATTGGAGAGCTTTTCCACTTT
NA	TRBJ1-3	TRBV29-1	NA	CSVAGSVVGNTIYF	TGCAGCGTTGCGGGCTCGGTGGTCGGAAACACCATATATTTT
NA	TRBJ2-7	TRBV14	NA	CASSSGFYKQYF	TGTGCCAGCAGCTCGGGATTCTACAAGCAGTACTTC
TRBD2	TRBJ2-1	TRBV19	NA	CASSIDGTSGSEGANEQFF	TGTGCCAGTAGTATTGATGGGACTAGCGGGAGTGAAGGGGCCAATGAGCAGTTCTTC
TRBD1	TRBJ1-1	TRBV10-2	NA	CASSEPRMGQGARTEAFF	TGCGCCAGCAGTGAGCCCCGGATGGGCCAGGGGGCTCGCACTGAAGCTTTCTTT
NA	TRBJ2-2	TRBV11-3	NA	CASSGGPGVDTGELFF	TGTGCCAGCAGCGGGGGCCCGGGGGTTGACACCGGGGAGCTGTTTTTT
NA	TRBJ2-3	TRBV7-2	few	CASSLLDFADTQYF	TGTGCCAGCAGCTTACTTGATTTCGCAGATACGCAGTATTTT
NA	TRBJ2-5	TRBV7-9	NA	CVSSSGTPGPQYF	TGTGTCAGCAGCTCCGGGACCCCCGGCCCCCAGTACTTC
NA	TRBJ2-3	TRBV7-9	NA	CASSSTGLDTQYF	TGTGCCAGCAGCTCAACAGGACTAGATACGCAGTATTTT
TRBD1	TRBJ2-1	TRBV25-1	NA	CASSDTGEVNNEQFF	TGTGCCAGCAGTGATACAGGGGAAGTTAACAATGAGCAGTTCTTC
NA	TRBJ2-7	TRBV5-6	NA	CASSRTAAYEQYF	TGTGCCAGCAGCCGAACAGCAGCCTACGAGCAGTACTTC
NA	TRBJ1-1	TRBV6-6	NA	CASSNGQGIEAFF	TGTGCCAGCAGTAACGGGCAGGGGATTGAAGCTTTCTTT
NA	TRBJ1-2	TRBV2	NA	CASKELGGETYGYTF	TGTGCCAGCAAGGAATTGGGGGGCGAGACCTATGGCTACACCTTC
NA	TRBJ2-3	TRBV5-4	NA	CASSPPGGTGTDTQYF	TGTGCCAGCAGCCCGCCGGGGGGCACTGGGACAGATACGCAGTATTTT
NA	TRBJ1-3	TRBV5-1	NA	CASSFGASGNTIYF	TGCGCCAGCAGCTTTGGGGCCTCTGGAAACACCATATATTTT
TRBD1	TRBJ1-2	TRBV4-3	NA	CASSPRQGEGYGYTF	TGCGCCAGCAGCCCGCGACAGGGGGAGGGTTATGGCTACACCTTC
NA	TRBJ1-5	TRBV10-1	NA	CASLHNKTGGGQPQHF	TGCGCCAGCCTGCACAATAAGACCGGTGGCGGTCAGCCCCAGCATTTT
TRBD1	TRBJ2-7	TRBV19	few	CASSDLPGQGVKSYEQYF	TGTGCCAGTAGTGACTTACCGGGACAGGGGGTAAAGTCCTACGAGCAGTACTTC
NA	TRBJ1-2	TRBV5-4	NA	CASSPRGTPSYSHYGYTF	TGTGCCAGCAGTCCCCGAGGGACACCATCTTACTCACACTATGGCTACACCTTC
NA	TRBJ1-2	TRBV5-1	NA	CASSLGDYGYTF	TGCGCCAGCAGCTTGGGGGATTATGGCTACACCTTC
NA	TRBJ1-3	TRBV29-1	NA	CSVELPGMGNTIYF	TGCAGCGTTGAACTCCCGGGGATGGGAAACACCATATATTTT
NA	TRBJ1-2	TRBV29-1	NA	CSVDFQENYGYTF	TGCAGCGTTGACTTTCAGGAAAACTATGGCTACACCTTC
TRBD2	TRBJ2-3	TRBV4-3	NA	CASSQDGASGGFDTQYF	TGCGCCAGCAGCCAAGATGGGGCTAGCGGAGGCTTCGATACGCAGTATTTT
NA	TRBJ2-7	TRBV11-3	NA	CASSTSTGYEQYF	TGTGCCAGCAGTACATCTACGGGTTACGAGCAGTACTTC
NA	TRBJ2-3	TRBV2	once	CASSALRDGDTQYF	TGTGCCAGCAGTGCCTTGCGGGACGGAGATACGCAGTATTTT
TRBD1	TRBJ1-2	TRBV30	few	CAWSVGQEVYTF	TGTGCCTGGAGTGTCGGACAGGAAGTCTACACCTTC
NA	TRBJ2-1	TRBV11-2	NA	CASSLVAWTYNEQFF	TGTGCCAGCAGCTTAGTGGCCTGGACGTACAATGAGCAGTTCTTC
NA	TRBJ2-3	TRBV19	NA	CASSMGGGIDTQYF	TGTGCCAGTAGTATGGGCGGGGGCATAGATACGCAGTATTTT
NA	TRBJ2-7	TRBV5-1	NA	CASSLTGIPNEQYF	TGCGCCAGCAGCTTGACGGGGATTCCGAACGAGCAGTACTTC
TRBD1	TRBJ2-3	TRBV4-2	NA	CASSQRGGDTQYF	TGTGCCAGCAGCCAAAGAGGGGGCGATACGCAGTATTTT
NA	TRBJ1-2	TRBV7-2	NA	CASSLGPRGDGYTF	TGTGCCAGCAGCTTAGGGCCGCGGGGGGATGGCTACACCTTC
NA	TRBJ2-1	TRBV11-3	NA	CASSLVHGWYNEQFF	TGTGCCAGCAGCTTAGTCCACGGGTGGTACAATGAGCAGTTCTTC
NA	TRBJ2-3	TRBV9	NA	CASSEGLRDTQYF	TGTGCCAGCAGCGAGGGACTTCGAGATACGCAGTATTTT
NA	TRBJ2-5	TRBV7-9	NA	CASSPAVRDLKTQYF	TGTGCCAGCAGCCCGGCGGTAAGGGATTTAAAGACCCAGTACTTC
TRBD2	TRBJ2-2	TRBV9	once	CASSDTGGPLTGELFF	TGTGCCAGCAGCGATACGGGAGGGCCTTTAACCGGGGAGCTGTTTTTT
NA	TRBJ2-1	TRBV5-1	few	CASKAVNRNNEQFF	TGCGCCAGCAAAGCGGTAAACAGAAACAATGAGCAGTTCTTC
NA	TRBJ1-1	TRBV30	NA	CAWSWGGEAFF	TGTGCCTGGAGTTGGGGAGGTGAAGCTTTCTTT
TRBD2	TRBJ2-7	TRBV7-2	NA	CASSDRLAGGGYEQYF	TGTGCCAGCAGCGATAGACTAGCGGGAGGTGGATACGAGCAGTACTTC
NA	TRBJ2-1	TRBV4-3	NA	CASSRQTGEEQFF	TGCGCCAGCAGCCGACAGACGGGGGAGGAGCAGTTCTTC
NA	TRBJ2-3	TRBV19	NA	CASKGVPSTDTQYF	TGTGCCAGTAAGGGGGTGCCTAGCACAGATACGCAGTATTTT
TRBD1	TRBJ1-1	TRBV4-1	medium-sized	CASSRGQTKNTEAFF	TGCGCCAGCAGCCGGGGACAGACTAAGAACACTGAAGCTTTCTTT
NA	TRBJ1-1	TRBV7-9	NA	CASSLVLNTEAFF	TGTGCCAGCAGCTTAGTTCTGAACACTGAAGCTTTCTTT
NA	TRBJ2-1	TRBV5-1	NA	CASSLGAYAVPSYNEQFF	TGCGCCAGCAGCTTGGGGGCCTATGCGGTACCATCCTACAATGAGCAGTTCTTC
NA	TRBJ1-2	TRBV4-3	NA	CASSPLDSTNYGYTF	TGCGCCAGCAGCCCCCTGGACAGTACTAACTATGGCTACACCTTC
NA	TRBJ2-7	TRBV4-1	once	CASSQVVDSYEQYF	TGCGCCAGCAGCCAAGTCGTTGACTCCTACGAGCAGTACTTC
NA	TRBJ1-5	TRBV5-5	NA	CASSWTPSSNQPQHF	TGTGCCAGCAGCTGGACACCTTCCAGCAATCAGCCCCAGCATTTT
TRBD1	TRBJ2-1	TRBV11-2	NA	CASSPGTGRRNEQFF	TGTGCCAGCAGCCCAGGGACAGGACGCCGAAATGAGCAGTTCTTC
NA	TRBJ1-2	TRBV27	NA	CASRPGVGYGYTF	TGTGCCAGCAGACCAGGGGTTGGCTATGGCTACACCTTC
NA	TRBJ2-3	TRBV7-6	once	CASSLGLGTDTQYF	TGTGCCAGCAGCCTGGGCCTCGGGACAGATACGCAGTATTTT